What follows are 19 T cell receptor beta chains derived from one specimen sequenced in a study of tumor-infiltrating lymphocytes in primary liver carcinoma (dated by TCRdb to the late 2010s). Data came from an Illumina HiSeq 2500. A constant-region primer and ProtoScript II reverse transcriptase were used to reverse-transcribe TCRbeta-specific cDNA from 500 ng total RNA. Construction of the TCRbeta libraries relied on three nested rounds of multiplex PCR, following a slightly modified ARM-PCR procedure. Multiplex TRBV1-TRBV30 forward primers and a Cbeta reverse primer were used in the first two PCR rounds, each of which was run for around 10 cycles. TCRdb redid the processing of the public reads, applying fastp at Q25 and MiXCR, and retained in-frame beta chains. Entries that share a CDR3 protein sequence are merged under the most common genes and DNA. The sample table lists hundreds of thousands of distinct CDR3 sequences, about 62% of them with a count of one. The top ten constitute approximately 9% of the sample.

TRIzol reagent was used to extract blood RNA from unsorted whole blood, while the DNeasy Blood & Tissue kit provided the germline DNA. Source material: peripheral blood. The receptors stem from a man aged 40-50 years with primary liver carcinoma and hepatitis B virus infection.

The sample holds many counts of this clonotype. This chain uses TRBV12-3 or TRBV12-4 with TRBJ2-1, with 8 bases matching TRBD1. After removal of 3 bases from V and 6 bases from J, the junction contained 4 bases not matched to a gene. The CDR3 spans 14 residues. CDR3 sequence reads: CASSFLGTGNEQFF. CDR3 nucleotides: TGTGCCAGCAGTTTTCTCGGGACAGGCAATGAGCAGTTCTTC.

This clonotype was counted only a few times. Possible read error: a much larger clone is one base away. The chain combines TRBV29-1 with TRBJ1-2, with D possibly matching TRBD1 (6 bases). The V gene lost 3 bases and the J gene lost 7 bases, with 18 bases spanning the gap. CDR1 and CDR2 (germline): SQVTM, ANQGSEA. The CDR3 loop spans 14 amino acids. CDR3 loop: CSVEGLSRGSGYTF. CDR3 DNA: TGCAGCGTTGAGGGTCTCTCCAGGGGCTCTGGCTACACCTTC.

About this clonotype itself: The junction does not match germline at one end; this may be a read error. The genes are TRBV28 and TRBJ2-7, with D possibly TRBD2 on 7 matching bases. The germline V gene encodes CDR1 MDHEN and CDR2 SYDVKM. The CDR3 sequence is 15 residues long. The CDR3 region is CANSLYGGRLGKQYF. DNA of the CDR3: TGTGCCAACAGTTTATACGGGGGGCGTCTGGGCAAGCAGTACTTC.

The chain is built from TRBV24-1 and TRBJ2-6, with unresolved D. This CDR3 has 14 residues. V shed 5 bases and J shed 0 bases, with 4 bases lying between them. CDR1 and CDR2 from the germline V gene are KGHDR and SFDVKD. In DNA, the CDR3 is TGTGCCACCAGTGGAGGCTCTGGGGCCAACGTCCTGACTTTC. Translated, it gives CATSGGSGANVLTF.

CDR3 DNA sequence: TGTGGCGACAGCTTAGGGGCGGTCACAGATACGCAGTATTTT. This codes for CGDSLGAVTDTQYF. The chain is built from TRBV11-2 and TRBJ2-3, with D perhaps matching TRBD1 (5 bases). The CDR3 is 14 amino acids. The germline V gene encodes CDR1 SGHAT and CDR2 FQNNGV. Based on the CDR3 plus reference TRBV11-2 and TRBJ2-3, the full variable domain is EAGVAQSPRYKIIEKRQSVAFWCNPISGHATLYWYQQILGQGPKLLIQFQNNGVVDDSQLPKDRFSAERLKGVDSTLKIQPAKLEDSAVYLCGDSLGAVTDTQYFGPGTRLTVL.

Comments on this clonotype: A junction boundary mismatches the germline segment, possibly from a read error. The chain carries TRBV29-1 and TRBJ1-1; D remains unclear. CDR1 SQVTM and CDR2 ANQGSEA come from the germline V gene. The CDR3 sequence is 13 residues long. CDR3 loop: CSVLRVMNTEVFF. CDR3 DNA sequence: TGCAGCGTATTACGGGTTATGAACACTGAAGTTTTTTTT.

J is TRBJ2-1 and V is TRBV4-2; 14 bases are shared with TRBD2. The J segment lost 8 bases and the V segment lost 9 bases, leaving 9 bases of the junction unmatched. The CDR3 is 15 residues long. Germline CDR1 is LGHNA and CDR2 is YNFKEQ. CDR3 protein: CARSLGLAGDHEQFF. The CDR3 DNA reads TGTGCCAGAAGTCTGGGACTAGCGGGAGACCATGAGCAGTTCTTC.

With respect to this clonotype: The CDR3 carries no conserved terminal phenylalanine or tryptophan, so it likely arises from a read error. This sequence joins TRBV11-3 and TRBJ1-1, with D unclear. Germline V gene lookup returns CDR1 SGHNT and CDR2 YENEEA. CDR3 length equals 13 residues. The CDR3 coding sequence is TGTGTCAGCAGCTTAGATCTAAACACTGAAGCTTTCTCT. Its translation is CVSSLDLNTEAFS.

About this clonotype: A read error may produce the germline difference seen at one junction end. This chain uses TRBV13 with TRBJ1-1; D is perhaps TRBD1 (5 bases). The CDR3 has 15 residues. Germline V gives CDR1 PRHDT, CDR2 FYEKMQ (reference sequence). Here the CDR3 DNA reads TGTGCCAGCAGCTTACGGGGTGGGGCCGACACTAAAGCTTTCTTT. Translation gives CASSLRGGADTKAFF.

On this clonotype itself: This may be a read error, as it is one base from a much larger clone. The chain couples TRBV12-3 or TRBV12-4 to TRBJ2-7, with D uncertain. V shed 4 bases and J shed 4 bases, with 11 bases lying between them. This CDR3 has 13 residues. In DNA form, the CDR3 reads TGTGCCAGCAGTTCTGACCTGGCATACGAGCAGTACTTC. Its translation is CASSSDLAYEQYF.

The chain employs TRBV7-9 and TRBJ2-5; D possibly matches TRBD1 or TRBD2 (5 bases each). Germline lookup yields CDR1 SEHNR and CDR2 FQNEAQ (reference sequence). There are 15 residues in the CDR3. V dropped 3 bases and J dropped 2 bases, with 13 bases sitting between them. The CDR3 DNA reads as TGTGCCAGCAGCTTTTACCGGGACCATCAAGAGACCCAGTACTTC. Its protein product is CASSFYRDHQETQYF.

Of note for this clonotype: A much larger clone lies a single base off, so this may be a read error. The J gene is TRBJ2-5, the V gene TRBV29-1, with D perhaps matching TRBD2 (5 bases). V was cut by 6 bases and J by 3 bases, with 14 bases left in between. Germline-derived CDR1 and CDR2 are SQVTM and ANQGSEA. The CDR3 is 13 residues long. The CDR3: CSVEADGKETQYF. Here the CDR3 DNA reads TGCAGCGTCGAGGCGGACGGGAAAGAGACCCAGTACTTC.

With regard to this clonotype: A clone one base away is much larger, so this may be a read error. This chain joins TRBV5-1 and TRBJ2-2, with a possible D match to TRBD1 (6 bases). CDR1 and CDR2 (germline): SGHRS, YFSETQ. This CDR3 region has 15 residues. Trimming took 5 bases from V and 0 from J, leaving 11 bases between them. The CDR3: CASSSGTPNTGELFF. In nucleotides, the CDR3 is TGCGCCAGCAGTTCCGGGACACCGAACACCGGGGAGCTGTTTTTT.

V and J are TRBV10-3 and TRBJ2-3, with D hard to call. The CDR3 extends over 12 amino acids. Germline-derived CDR1 and CDR2 are ENHRY and SYGVKD. V lost 11 bases and J 5 bases, leaving 14 bases between the germline ends. DNA of the CDR3: TGTGCCTTCGGGCACGGAAAAGATACGCAGTATTTT. Amino acids: CAFGHGKDTQYF.

V is TRBV12-3 or TRBV12-4 and J is TRBJ2-7; 7 bases match TRBD1. The CDR3 covers 14 residues. Unmatched junction bases numbered 10, after V lost 8 bases and J lost 3 bases. Here the CDR3 DNA reads TGTGCCAGCGCCATTGGGGGACAGTTCTACGAGCAGTACTTC. This encodes CASAIGGQFYEQYF.

This clonotype has ten or more counts. The chain uses TRBV4-1 and TRBJ2-7, with a possible D match to TRBD2 (6 bases). Between the trimmed V and J ends, which lost 0 bases and 3 bases, there was a span of 12 bases. Germline V CDR1 and CDR2: MGHRA, YSYEKL. This CDR3 has 15 amino acids. The CDR3 is CASSQERGRGYEQYF. The CDR3 coding sequence is TGCGCCAGCAGCCAAGAGCGGGGACGGGGCTACGAGCAGTACTTC.

This clonotype appeared a single time. It is likely a read error, because the conserved phenylalanine at the end of the CDR3 is missing. V gene TRBV11-2 combines with J gene TRBJ2-7; either TRBD1 or TRBD2 may fit D (5 bases each). This CDR3 is 16 amino acids long. With 5 bases removed from V and 4 bases from J, the gap between germline ends came to 21 bases. Looked up from germline, CDR1 is SGHAT and CDR2 is FQNNGV. The DNA of the CDR3 is TGTGCCAGCAGCCCAGGGTGGAGGCGAGCCACTTACGAGCAGTACTCC. This translates into CASSPGWRRATYEQYS.

This clonotype was seen more than once but under ten times. With a much larger clone just one base away, this may be a read error. The chain employs TRBV29-1 and TRBJ2-6, with TRBD1 as a possible D gene (5 bases). From germline, CDR1 is SQVTM and CDR2 ANQGSEA. This CDR3 comprises 15 residues. CDR3 sequence: CSVLDTSSGANALTF. CDR3 coding DNA: TGCAGCGTCCTGGACACCTCCTCTGGGGCCAACGCCCTGACTTTC.

About this clonotype itself: A clone one base away is much larger, so this may be a read error. In this CDR3 the conserved last residue, phenylalanine or tryptophan, is missing, so a read error is likely. The J gene is TRBJ1-6, the V gene TRBV14; no firm D call. CDR1 SGHDN and CDR2 FVKESK come from the germline V gene. The CDR3 is made up of 13 amino acids. The ends were cut back, 1 base at V and 9 bases at J, with 7 bases in the middle. The CDR3 nucleotides are TGTGCCAGCAGCCAAGGGATGGGTTCACCCCTCCACGTT. Translated, it gives CASSQGMGSPLHV.